The 17 T cell receptor beta chains listed next were all sequenced from one sample in a study of spatial heterogeneity in lung cancer. TCRdb reprocessed the 5' RACE reads with MiXCR, giving one entry per CDR3 protein. The table includes under 40,000 distinct CDR3 sequences, 4.5% to 6% detected once. Stated time point: sample taken at primary tumor resection. Material for sequencing was whole RNA from tumor, nontumor lung or frozen PBMC, left unsorted. This specimen was PBMCs, taken at surgery. The receptor source for this set is a male donor with early-stage non-small cell lung cancer.

This clonotype was counted ten times or more. The V gene is TRBV10-2, the J gene TRBJ2-1, with D possibly TRBD1 on 6 matching bases. The V end lost 0 bases, the J end lost 14 bases, and 11 bases lay between the germline ends. Germline CDR1 and CDR2: WSHSY and SAAADI. The CDR3 sequence is 12 residues long. In DNA, the CDR3 is TGCGCCAGCAGTGAGTCCGGGACATGGGAGTTCTTC. It codes for CASSESGTWEFF.

The table lists this clonotype with many counts. In DNA, the CDR3 is TGTGCCAGCACCCTCAGGGGCCCGGTTGGTTCACCCCTCCACTTT. Translation gives CASTLRGPVGSPLHF. This sequence joins TRBV3-1 and TRBJ1-6; tentative D call: TRBD1 (6 bases). The CDR3 length is 15 residues. V was cut by 7 bases and J by 9 bases, with 19 bases left in between. CDR1 LGHDT and CDR2 YNNKEL come from the germline V gene (reference sequence). The complete variable domain, with remaining parts taken from reference TRBV3-1 and TRBJ1-6, reads DTAVSQTPKYLVTQMGNDKSIKCEQNLGHDTMYWYKQDSKKFLKIMFSYNNKELIINETVPNRFSPKSPDKAHLNLHINSLELGDSAVYFCASTLRGPVGSPLHFGNGTRLTVT.

This clonotype came up a few times. The rearrangement links TRBV27 to TRBJ2-2, with D maybe TRBD2 (6 bases). The CDR3 runs to 17 residues. Per the germline V gene, CDR1 is MNHEY and CDR2 is SMNVEV (reference sequence). Trimming stripped 5 bases from V and 3 bases from J, with 19 bases between. This chain's CDR3 is CASSKDRGSGHTGELFF. In nucleotides, the CDR3 is TGTGCCAGCAGTAAAGACCGGGGGTCTGGCCACACCGGGGAGCTGTTTTTT.

This clonotype was seen many times. In DNA form, the CDR3 reads TGTGCCAGCAGTCCCCCCCTTCTCTCCTACGAGCAGTACTTC. Translating gives CASSPPLLSYEQYF. This sequence joins TRBV28 and TRBJ2-7, with D unclear. Germline V gene lookup returns CDR1 MDHEN and CDR2 SYDVKM. Trimming pared 5 bases from V and 0 bases from J, leaving 11 bases between. The CDR3 has 14 amino acids.

This clonotype was seen at least ten times. This chain's CDR3 is CASSPGRGDYGYTF. The CDR3 coding sequence is TGTGCCAGCAGTCCGGGCCGGGGAGACTATGGCTACACCTTC. The chain uses TRBV12-3 or TRBV12-4 and TRBJ1-2; D gene ambiguous. Trimming removed 5 bases at V and 3 bases at J, with 13 bases between. The CDR3 contains 14 residues.

This clonotype was detected many times. The chain carries TRBV30 and TRBJ1-2, with D possibly TRBD1 on 5 matching bases. The CDR3 contains 14 residues. V shed 3 bases and J shed 4 bases, with 15 bases lying between them. Germline CDR1 and CDR2: GTSNPN and SVGIG (reference sequence). The CDR3 nucleotides are TGTGCCTGGAGACACCTCCGAGGGGCCTATGGCTACACCTTC. Protein sequence: CAWRHLRGAYGYTF.

This clonotype came up a few times. This chain connects TRBV12-3 or TRBV12-4 to TRBJ2-1, with D uncertain. The CDR3 consists of 15 residues. Trimming pared 5 bases from V and 7 bases from J, leaving 18 bases between. For the CDR3, the DNA is TGTGCCAGCAGTGACTCGAACCCTAGGGTTAATGAGCAGTTCTTC. Translation gives CASSDSNPRVNEQFF.

This clonotype was counted ten times or more. This chain uses TRBV7-9 with TRBJ2-7; D is unclear. Trimming left V 5 bases short and J 0 bases short, with 11 bases between. From germline, CDR1 is SEHNR and CDR2 FQNEAQ (reference sequence). This CDR3 is built from 14 residues. The DNA for the CDR3 is TGTGCCAGCAGCCCCGGGCAGCACTCCTACGAGCAGTACTTC. This codes for CASSPGQHSYEQYF.

This clonotype was picked up many times. This sequence joins TRBV14 and TRBJ1-3, with TRBD1 matching over 7 bases. The CDR3 loop spans 13 amino acids. With 5 bases clipped from V and 8 bases from J, the junction kept 6 bases outside the gene matches. Germline CDR1 reads SGHDN; CDR2 reads FVKESK. CDR3 in amino acids: CASSLNRGDTIYF. CDR3 nucleotides: TGTGCCAGCAGCTTGAACAGGGGAGACACCATATATTTT.

This clonotype was found a few times. V gene TRBV6-1 combines with J gene TRBJ2-7; TRBD2 agrees at 9 bases. The trim removed 8 bases at V and 5 bases at J, leaving 16 bases unmatched. There are 16 residues in the CDR3. Germline values: CDR1 MNHNS, CDR2 SASEGT. CDR3 residues: CASEGFGAGGVDEQYF. In DNA, the CDR3 is TGTGCCAGCGAGGGGTTCGGAGCGGGGGGAGTCGACGAGCAGTACTTC.

At least ten counts were recorded for this clonotype. The gene calls are TRBV20-1 and TRBJ2-1, with D possibly matching TRBD1 (6 bases). This CDR3 has 16 amino acids. Germline lookup yields CDR1 DFQATT and CDR2 SNEGSKA (reference sequence). Trimming left V 3 bases short and J 3 bases short, with 18 bases between. CDR3 protein: CSASRPSGAIYNEQFF. CDR3 DNA: TGCAGTGCTAGTAGACCGTCAGGGGCTATCTACAATGAGCAGTTCTTC.

Only a few counts were recorded for this clonotype. The chain is built from TRBV20-1 and TRBJ2-7; 8 bases agree with TRBD1. The germline CDR1 and CDR2 sequences are DFQATT and SNEGSKA (reference sequence). CDR3 length: 14 residues. Trimming took 6 bases from V and 7 from J; bases not matched to a gene: 14. The CDR3 spells CSANAAQGAREQYF. CDR3 in DNA: TGCAGTGCGAATGCGGCCCAGGGGGCGAGAGAGCAGTACTTC.

This clonotype appeared many times. The chain employs TRBV7-2 and TRBJ2-3; D uncertain. V was cut by 1 base and J by 2 bases, with 10 bases left in between. The germline V gene has CDR1 SGHTA and CDR2 FQGNSA. This CDR3 has 15 residues. CDR3 sequence: CASSLEGFTTDTQYF. The CDR3 DNA reads TGTGCCAGCAGCTTAGAAGGCTTCACCACAGATACGCAGTATTTT.

This clonotype has ten or more counts. The chain recombines TRBV27 with TRBJ2-3; 7 nucleotides agree with TRBD2. The V gene's germline CDR1 is MNHEY and CDR2 SMNVEV (reference sequence). With 5 bases clipped from V and 4 bases from J, the junction kept 12 bases outside the gene matches. The CDR3 consists of 16 residues. The CDR3 region is CASSIQLASAPDTQYF. In DNA, the CDR3 is TGTGCCAGCAGTATCCAACTAGCGTCGGCCCCAGATACGCAGTATTTT.

The chain employs TRBV27 and TRBJ1-6; 9 nucleotides match TRBD1. The length of the CDR3 is 14 residues. The V and J ends lost 5 bases and 7 bases, in that order; junction bases with no gene match: 3. Germline CDR1 and CDR2: MNHEY and SMNVEV (reference sequence). The CDR3 DNA reads TGTGCCAGCAGTCCAGGACAGGGGAATTCACCCCTCCACTTT. Translated: CASSPGQGNSPLHF.

The sample holds many counts of this clonotype. The rearrangement joins TRBV29-1 to TRBJ1-4, with TRBD1 as a possible D gene (5 bases). Trimming removed 7 bases from V and 10 bases from J, with 22 bases in between. This CDR3 is built from 14 residues. Germline V gives CDR1 SQVTM, CDR2 ANQGSEA. The CDR3 region has the DNA TGCAGCGCCCTGCCCGGGGGAGGTCTTGGAAAACTGTTTTTT. Amino acids: CSALPGGGLGKLFF.

This clonotype was found many times. The chain couples TRBV4-1 to TRBJ1-1, with D unclear. Germline CDR1 MGHRA, CDR2 YSYEKL. V gave up 2 bases and J gave up 5 bases, with 12 bases separating them. The CDR3 consists of 14 residues. The CDR3 bases are TGCGCCAGCAGCCAACTTGGACGGGGAACTGAAGCTTTCTTT. Amino acid sequence: CASSQLGRGTEAFF.